The source of this T cell receptor beta chain is a study of blood T cell repertoires in COVID-19. The CDR3 spans 14 residues. CDR1 SGHNT and CDR2 YYREEE come from the germline V gene (reference sequence). Trimming cost V 0 bases and J 5 bases, with 8 bases left between them. Sequenced by immunoSEQ multiplex PCR; TCRdb stores in-frame clones only, minus some. Of over 90,000 clones listed, about 78% are singletons. A few counts support this clone. This TCR was sampled from a man aged 55 to 70 with active or convalescent COVID-19. V gene TRBV5-4 combines with J gene TRBJ1-4, with D perhaps matching TRBD1 (5 bases). The sample was peripheral blood. As DNA, the CDR3 is TGTGCCAGCAGCTTGGACCCAGGGAATGAAAAACTGTTTTTT. Protein sequence: CASSLDPGNEKLFF.